This entry features one TCR beta chain sequence. Its cognate antigen has yet to be identified. No per-base quality is available; no much larger clone lies one base away. The sample belongs to a study of blood T cell repertoires in COVID-19 (TCRdb year 2020). In the study overall: Samples from collaborators originated in the United States, Italy and Spain and spanned both the acute and convalescent phases of COVID-19. The prospective study material was composed of cDNA or gDNA derived from T cells, B-cell-depleted T cells, or PBMCs. Subjects who had been exposed to COVID-19, were actively infected with it, or had recovered from it provided the deeply sampled blood TCRbeta repertoires that made up the dataset. The repertoires were made available in a free public database intended to serve as a resource for research on the immune response to SARS-CoV-2. Samples were obtained from the ongoing ImmuneRACE study (first 160 participants) and from about 1,300 subjects provided by 6 global collaborators. A de-identified subject ID, COVID-19 status, age in years and sex were almost always included in the sample metadata. Where available, HLA class I and class II types were taken from metadata supplied by the sample provider and were not determined by assay-based typing. Beyond this particular receptor, the publication reports: The amount of clinical and demographic metadata varied by source and participant and was provided uncurated.

Whole blood was collected in K2EDTA tubes by collaborating institutions according to the institutions' own protocols. For TCRbeta analysis, collaborator samples were shipped as frozen whole blood, as isolated PBMCs, or as DNA extracted from either sample type. CDR3 length: 18 amino acids, cysteine to phenylalanine. Left in the record is the CDR3 DNA by itself, 54 bases read in frame from the first base. V is pared back by 0 bases and J by 2 bases, with 19 bases lying between the germline termini. CDR1 and CDR2 (SGHDT, YYEEEE) derive from the germline V gene. The immunoSEQ Assay, a bias-controlled multiplex PCR, was used to amplify TCRbeta CDR3 regions from genomic DNA. The paper's processing steps were these. Within the assay, amplification of reference gene primers was used to estimate how many nucleated cells each sample contained. To quantify the absolute abundance of each unique TCRbeta CDR3 rearrangement, sequence reads were collapsed and filtered. Productive Simpson clonality was computed per sample as the square root of Simpson's diversity index over productive rearrangements. TCRdb retrieved this table from immuneACCESS and kept in-frame rearrangements only. Not all clones are present; in checked studies, unresolved V genes account for under half, and no reason is known for the remainder. V, J and clone size are taken as reported in that table, and D and trimming were inferred from the DNA itself. The sample includes under 75,000 clones, with 80% to 90% observed a single time. Clones ranked in the top ten supply about a fifth of the sample.

Sequencing was done on a sample of peripheral blood. This clonotype was obtained from an elderly woman with active COVID-19. Recombination joined TRBV5-6 with TRBJ2-3, and TRBD2 may be the D gene, going by 6 matching bases. The CDR3 reads CASSLARVGSGNTDTQYF. The DNA sequence is as follows: TGTGCCAGCAGCTTGGCCCGTGTTGGTAGCGGAAACACAGATACGCAGTATTTT.